This T cell receptor (beta chain) is from a study of siplizumab effects on memory and regulatory T cells (dated by TCRdb to the late 2010s). Some background on the complete study: Across roughly 8 responder-stimulator pairs, mixed lymphocyte reactions were run in pairs, roughly 1 with siplizumab at 0.8 to 1 ug/mL and roughly 1 without drug. The effect of the anti-CD2 antibody siplizumab on alloreactive T-cell subsets was examined in allogeneic mixed lymphocyte reactions constructed from human PBMCs. What the work shows at the level of the full study, not this receptor alone: About 75-95% of proliferating CD4+ or CD8+ clones could not be given a naive or memory phenotype. Compared with memory T cells, unstimulated naive T cells appeared more diverse, and naive cells seemed to make a substantial contribution to the alloresponse. Whether proliferating Tregs from siplizumab cultures were suppressive was not functionally confirmed. In reactions with siplizumab, an average of about 75% of mappable alloreactive CD4+ clones were Treg-derived, compared with about 27% in control reactions. The cumulative frequency of alloreactive sequences traceable to unstimulated CD4+ memory T cells was significantly reduced by siplizumab. Sequences below about 10^-5 frequency were poorly captured, so only a minor fraction of alloreactive clones could be mapped to unstimulated subsets.

Library preparation employed the immunoSEQ multiplex PCR assay. Each sample had 10^5 or so TCR templates assayed by the deep sequencing platform. Genomic DNA extracted from sorted T cells was used for TCRbeta CDR3 sequencing. The paper's data handling went like this. The R programming language was used for clonal analysis of TCRbeta CDR3 data. Comparing unstimulated samples against CFSE-low samples taken after the reaction was how alloreactive CD4+ and CD8+ clones were defined. Regulatory or non-regulatory origin was assigned to alloreactive CD4+ clones by matching of sequences to sorted unstimulated Treg and non-Treg repertoires. The source is immuneACCESS, and TCRdb retained only in-frame sequences with V and J called. Part of the clones is not carried over; for the studies checked, unresolved V genes explain less than half of this, and the remainder is unexplained. That table furnishes V, J and clone size, whereas the DNA furnished D and trimming. The sample table shows 9,700 or so clones, and around two fifths are seen once. The ten most abundant clones make up over 8.5% of the sample.

The germline V gene sets CDR1 to MNHEY and CDR2 to SVGAGI. The CDR3 contains 13 residues, cysteine and phenylalanine counted. Of all the DNA, just the CDR3 is kept, 39 bases in frame from base 1. The junction shows trimming of 10 bases on V and 2 bases on J, and the gene matches do not reach 7 bases of it. Cells in the mixed lymphocyte reaction were cultured together at 37 degrees C for five to seven days. Responder PBMCs were labelled with CFSE, stimulator PBMCs were labelled with Violet Dye, and the two were mixed at a 1:1 ratio. Sorted unstimulated T cells and proliferating T cells recovered from mixed lymphocyte reactions were subjected to TCRbeta CDR3 sequencing. Fresh whole blood from approximately ten HLA-typed healthy donors was used to isolate PBMCs. For TCR sequencing, responder T cells that had proliferated and were CFSE-low were FACS-sorted once the mixed lymphocyte reaction was over.

The table lists this clone with a few counts. Its recognized antigen is unknown. One base away there is no much larger clone; base qualities are not given. Sequenced: CFSE-low (dividing) CD4+ T cells sorted from an allogeneic mixed lymphocyte reaction. This TCR was sampled from a human donor in good health; the cells came from an allogeneic mixed lymphocyte reaction. Here the chain combines TRBV6-5 and TRBJ2-7; TRBD1 fits 8 bases in the junction. CDR3 reads: CAISKGQAYEQYF. The nucleotides are TGTGCCATCAGCAAGGGACAGGCCTACGAGCAGTACTTC.